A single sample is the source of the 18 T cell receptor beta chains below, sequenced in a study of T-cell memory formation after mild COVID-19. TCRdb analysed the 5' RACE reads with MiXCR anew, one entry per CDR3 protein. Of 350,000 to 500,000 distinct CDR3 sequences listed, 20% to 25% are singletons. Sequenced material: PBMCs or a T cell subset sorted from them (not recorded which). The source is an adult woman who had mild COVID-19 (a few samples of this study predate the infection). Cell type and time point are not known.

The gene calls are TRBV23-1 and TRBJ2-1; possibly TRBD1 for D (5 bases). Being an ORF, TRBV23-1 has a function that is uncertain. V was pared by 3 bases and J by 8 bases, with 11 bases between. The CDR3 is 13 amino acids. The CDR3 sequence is CASSQASGHEQFF. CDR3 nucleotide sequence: TGCGCCAGCAGTCAGGCCTCAGGGCATGAGCAGTTCTTC.

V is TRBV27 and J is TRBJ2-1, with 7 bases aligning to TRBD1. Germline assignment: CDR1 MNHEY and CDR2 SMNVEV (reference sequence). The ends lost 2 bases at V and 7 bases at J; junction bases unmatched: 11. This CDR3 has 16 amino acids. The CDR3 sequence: CASSLGFGTVFNEQFF. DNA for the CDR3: TGTGCCAGCAGTTTAGGGTTCGGGACAGTGTTTAATGAGCAGTTCTTC.

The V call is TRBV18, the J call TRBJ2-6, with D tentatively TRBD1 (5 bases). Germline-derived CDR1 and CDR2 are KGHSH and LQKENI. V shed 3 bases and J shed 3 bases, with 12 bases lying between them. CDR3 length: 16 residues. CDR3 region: CASSPGQDFGANVLTF. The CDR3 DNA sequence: TGTGCCAGCTCACCCGGACAAGATTTTGGGGCCAACGTCCTGACTTTC.

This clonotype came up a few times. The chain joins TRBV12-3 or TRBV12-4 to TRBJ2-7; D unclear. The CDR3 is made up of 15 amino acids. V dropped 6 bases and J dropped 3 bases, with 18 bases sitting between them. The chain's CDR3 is CASSQPGRASYEQYF. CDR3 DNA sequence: TGTGCCAGCAGCCAACCTGGACGGGCAAGCTACGAGCAGTACTTC.

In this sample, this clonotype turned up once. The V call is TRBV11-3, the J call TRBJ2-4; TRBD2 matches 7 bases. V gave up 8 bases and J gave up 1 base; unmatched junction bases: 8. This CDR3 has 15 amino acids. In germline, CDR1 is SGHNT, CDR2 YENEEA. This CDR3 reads CASRGGGSAKNIQYF. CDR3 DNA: TGTGCCAGCCGCGGCGGCGGGAGCGCCAAAAACATTCAGTACTTC.

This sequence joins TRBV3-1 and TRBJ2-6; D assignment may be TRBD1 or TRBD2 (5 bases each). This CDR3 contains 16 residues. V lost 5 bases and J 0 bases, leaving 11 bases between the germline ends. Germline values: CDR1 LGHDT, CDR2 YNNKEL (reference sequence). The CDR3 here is CASSYRGLSGANVLTF. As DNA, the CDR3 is TGTGCCAGCAGCTACCGGGGCCTCTCTGGGGCCAACGTCCTGACTTTC.

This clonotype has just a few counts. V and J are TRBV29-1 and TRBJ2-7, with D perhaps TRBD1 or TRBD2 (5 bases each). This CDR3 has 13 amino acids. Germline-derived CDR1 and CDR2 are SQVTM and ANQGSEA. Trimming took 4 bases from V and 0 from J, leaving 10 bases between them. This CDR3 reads CSVVGDRSYEQYF. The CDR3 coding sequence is TGCAGCGTTGTGGGGGATCGCTCCTACGAGCAGTACTTC.

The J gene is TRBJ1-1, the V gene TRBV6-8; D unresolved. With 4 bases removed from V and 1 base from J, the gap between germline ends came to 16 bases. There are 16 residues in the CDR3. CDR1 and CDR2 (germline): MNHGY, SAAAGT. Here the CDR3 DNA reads TGTGCCAGCAGTTCCTCAGCGGTTTTGGAGAACACTGAAGCTTTCTTT. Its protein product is CASSSSAVLENTEAFF.

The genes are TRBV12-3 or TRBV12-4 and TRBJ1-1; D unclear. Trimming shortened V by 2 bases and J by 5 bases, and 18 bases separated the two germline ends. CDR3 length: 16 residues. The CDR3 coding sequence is TGTGCCAGCAGTTTATATCTGTCCCGGTCCGGGACTGAAGCTTTCTTT. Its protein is CASSLYLSRSGTEAFF.

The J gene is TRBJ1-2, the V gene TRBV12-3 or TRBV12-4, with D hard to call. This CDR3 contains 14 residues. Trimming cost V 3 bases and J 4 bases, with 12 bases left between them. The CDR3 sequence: CASSFSAPGYGYTF. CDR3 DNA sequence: TGTGCCAGCAGTTTTTCCGCACCTGGCTATGGCTACACCTTC.

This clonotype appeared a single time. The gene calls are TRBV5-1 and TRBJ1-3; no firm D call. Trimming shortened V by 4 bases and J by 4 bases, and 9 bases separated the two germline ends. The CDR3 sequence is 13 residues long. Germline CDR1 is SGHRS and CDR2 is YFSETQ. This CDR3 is CASSGEQGNTIYF. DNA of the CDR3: TGCGCCAGCAGCGGGGAACAGGGAAACACCATATATTTT.

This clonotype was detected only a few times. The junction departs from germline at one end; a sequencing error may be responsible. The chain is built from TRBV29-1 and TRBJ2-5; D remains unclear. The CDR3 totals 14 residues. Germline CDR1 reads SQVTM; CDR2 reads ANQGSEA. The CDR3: CSVEGNPLGETQYF. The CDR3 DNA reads TGCAGCGTGGAAGGGAACCCCCTGGGAGAGACCCAGTACTTC.

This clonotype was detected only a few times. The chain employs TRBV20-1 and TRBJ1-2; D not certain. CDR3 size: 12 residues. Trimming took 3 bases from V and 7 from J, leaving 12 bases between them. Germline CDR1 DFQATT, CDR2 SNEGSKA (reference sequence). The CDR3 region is CSARTLTPGYTF. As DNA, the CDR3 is TGCAGTGCTAGGACCCTGACGCCTGGCTACACCTTC.

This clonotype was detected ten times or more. In DNA form, the CDR3 reads TGTGCCAGCAGCCGACTGAACACCGGGGAGCTGTTTTTT. As protein: CASSRLNTGELFF. This chain uses TRBV11-2 with TRBJ2-2; no clear D. V lost 5 bases, J lost 1 base, and 5 bases lay in between. Germline assignment: CDR1 SGHAT and CDR2 FQNNGV. The CDR3 consists of 13 residues. Full variable domain (missing parts from reference TRBV11-2 and TRBJ2-2): EAGVAQSPRYKIIEKRQSVAFWCNPISGHATLYWYQQILGQGPKLLIQFQNNGVVDDSQLPKDRFSAERLKGVDSTLKIQPAKLEDSAVYLCASSRLNTGELFFGEGSRLTVL.

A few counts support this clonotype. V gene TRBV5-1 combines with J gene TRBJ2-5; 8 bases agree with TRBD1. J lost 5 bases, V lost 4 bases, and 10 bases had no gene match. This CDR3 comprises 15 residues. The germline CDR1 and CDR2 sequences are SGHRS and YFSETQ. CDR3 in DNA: TGCGCCAGCAGCGGGGGGACAGGTCCTCAGGAGACCCAGTACTTC. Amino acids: CASSGGTGPQETQYF.

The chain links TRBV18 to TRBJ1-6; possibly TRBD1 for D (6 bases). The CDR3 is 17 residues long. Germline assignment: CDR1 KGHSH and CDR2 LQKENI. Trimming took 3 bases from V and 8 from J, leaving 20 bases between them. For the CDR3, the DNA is TGTGCCAGCTCACCCCGAAGGCTGGTAGGGGGGGATTCACCCCTCCACTTT. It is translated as CASSPRRLVGGDSPLHF.

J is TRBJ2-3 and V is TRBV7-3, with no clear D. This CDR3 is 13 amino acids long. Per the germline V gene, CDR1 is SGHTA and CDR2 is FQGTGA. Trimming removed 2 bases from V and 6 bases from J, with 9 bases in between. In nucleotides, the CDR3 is TGTGCCAGCAGCTTAGTGTCCTACGATACGCAGTATTTT. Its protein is CASSLVSYDTQYF.

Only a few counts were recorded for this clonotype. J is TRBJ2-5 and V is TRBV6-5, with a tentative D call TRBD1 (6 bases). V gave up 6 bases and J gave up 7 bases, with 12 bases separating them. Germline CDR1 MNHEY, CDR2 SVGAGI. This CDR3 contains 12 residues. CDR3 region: CASSSDSGTQYF. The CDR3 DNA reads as TGTGCCAGCAGCTCGGACAGCGGGACCCAGTACTTC.